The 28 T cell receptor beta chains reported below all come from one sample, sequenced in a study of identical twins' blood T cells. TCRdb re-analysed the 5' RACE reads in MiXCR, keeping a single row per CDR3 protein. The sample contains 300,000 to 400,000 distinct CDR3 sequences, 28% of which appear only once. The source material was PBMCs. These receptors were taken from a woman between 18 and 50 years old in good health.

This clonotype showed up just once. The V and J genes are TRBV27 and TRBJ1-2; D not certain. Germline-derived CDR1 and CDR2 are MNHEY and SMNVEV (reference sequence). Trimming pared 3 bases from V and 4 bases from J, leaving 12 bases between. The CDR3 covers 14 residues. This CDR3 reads CASSFLTTGYGYTF. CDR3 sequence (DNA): TGTGCCAGCAGTTTTTTGACAACTGGCTATGGCTACACCTTC.

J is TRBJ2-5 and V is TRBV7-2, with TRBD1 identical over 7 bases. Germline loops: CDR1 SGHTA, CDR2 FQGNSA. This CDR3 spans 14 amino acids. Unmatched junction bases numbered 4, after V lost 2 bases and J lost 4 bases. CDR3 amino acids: CASSLQQGRETQYF. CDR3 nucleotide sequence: TGTGCCAGCAGCTTACAACAGGGGAGAGAGACCCAGTACTTC.

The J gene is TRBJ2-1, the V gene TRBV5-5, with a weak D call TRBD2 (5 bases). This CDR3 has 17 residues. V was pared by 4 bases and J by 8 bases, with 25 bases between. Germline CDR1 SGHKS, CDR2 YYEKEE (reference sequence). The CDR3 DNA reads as TGTGCCAGCAGCGTCAGGACTCGAGCAAGGGTCGTTGATGAGCAGTTCTTC. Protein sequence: CASSVRTRARVVDEQFF.

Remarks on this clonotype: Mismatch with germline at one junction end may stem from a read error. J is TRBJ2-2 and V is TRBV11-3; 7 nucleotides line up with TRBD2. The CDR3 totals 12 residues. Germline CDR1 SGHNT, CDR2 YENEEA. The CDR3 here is CTSSPSRGVPFF. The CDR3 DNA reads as TGTACCAGCAGTCCTTCCCGGGGGGTACCGTTTTTT.

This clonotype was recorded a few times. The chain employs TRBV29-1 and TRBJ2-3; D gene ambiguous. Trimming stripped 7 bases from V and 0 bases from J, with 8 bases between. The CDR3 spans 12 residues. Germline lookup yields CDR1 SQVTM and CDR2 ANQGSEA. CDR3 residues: CSAPTSTDTQYF. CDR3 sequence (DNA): TGCAGCGCACCGACTAGCACAGATACGCAGTATTTT.

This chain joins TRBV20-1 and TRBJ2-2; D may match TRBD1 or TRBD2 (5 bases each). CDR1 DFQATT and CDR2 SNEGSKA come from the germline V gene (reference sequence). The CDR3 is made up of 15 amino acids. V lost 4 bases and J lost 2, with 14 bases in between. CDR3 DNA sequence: TGCAGTGCTAACCAGGGAACGGGAAACACCGGGGAGCTGTTTTTT. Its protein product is CSANQGTGNTGELFF.

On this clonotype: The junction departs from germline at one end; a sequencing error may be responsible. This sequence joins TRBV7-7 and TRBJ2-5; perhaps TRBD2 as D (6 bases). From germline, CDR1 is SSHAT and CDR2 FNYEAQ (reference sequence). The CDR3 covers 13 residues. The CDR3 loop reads CASSSGLQETQYF. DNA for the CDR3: TGTGCTAGCAGCTCTGGACTACAAGAGACCCAGTACTTC.

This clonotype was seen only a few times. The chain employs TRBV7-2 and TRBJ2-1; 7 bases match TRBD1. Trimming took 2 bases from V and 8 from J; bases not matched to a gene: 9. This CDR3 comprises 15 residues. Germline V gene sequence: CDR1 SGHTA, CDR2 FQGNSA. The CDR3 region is CASSLYRGDVHEQFF. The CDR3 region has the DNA TGTGCCAGCAGCTTATACAGGGGTGACGTCCATGAGCAGTTCTTC.

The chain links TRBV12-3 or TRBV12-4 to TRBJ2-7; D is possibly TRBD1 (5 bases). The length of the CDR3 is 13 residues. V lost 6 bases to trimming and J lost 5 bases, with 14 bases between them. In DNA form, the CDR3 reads TGTGCCAGCAGAAGGGGTAGAATTGACGAGCAGTACTTC. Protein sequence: CASRRGRIDEQYF.

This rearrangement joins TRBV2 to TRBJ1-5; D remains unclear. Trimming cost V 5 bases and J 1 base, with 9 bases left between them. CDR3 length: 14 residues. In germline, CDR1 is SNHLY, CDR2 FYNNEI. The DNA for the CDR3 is TGTGCCAGCAGTAAACAGAGGAGCAATCAGCCCCAGCATTTT. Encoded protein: CASSKQRSNQPQHF.

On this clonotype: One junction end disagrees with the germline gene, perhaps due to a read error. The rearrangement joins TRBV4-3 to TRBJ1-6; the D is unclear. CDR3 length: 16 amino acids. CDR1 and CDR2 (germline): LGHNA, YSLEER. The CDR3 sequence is CASSQDKGQRNPPLHF. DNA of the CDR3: TGCGCCAGCAGCCAAGACAAAGGGCAGCGTAATCCACCCCTCCACTTT.

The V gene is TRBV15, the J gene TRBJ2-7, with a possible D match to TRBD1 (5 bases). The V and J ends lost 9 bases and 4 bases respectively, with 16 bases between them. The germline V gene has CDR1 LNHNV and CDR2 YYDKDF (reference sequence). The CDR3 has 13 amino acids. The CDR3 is CATRDSLTYEQYF. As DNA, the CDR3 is TGTGCCACGCGAGACAGTTTGACGTACGAGCAGTACTTC.

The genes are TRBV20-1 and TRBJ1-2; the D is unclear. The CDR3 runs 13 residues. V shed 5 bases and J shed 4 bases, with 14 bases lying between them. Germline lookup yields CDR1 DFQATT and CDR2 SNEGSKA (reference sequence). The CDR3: CSADDPNSYGYTF. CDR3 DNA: TGCAGTGCTGACGACCCGAACTCCTATGGCTACACCTTC.

CDR3: CSAEDRGQNYGYTF. CDR3 DNA: TGCAGTGCTGAGGACAGGGGCCAGAACTATGGCTACACCTTC. The rearrangement uses TRBV20-1 and TRBJ1-2, with 9 bases matching TRBD1. Germline CDR1 is DFQATT and CDR2 is SNEGSKA (reference sequence). CDR3 size: 14 residues. V lost 5 bases, J lost 2 bases, and 6 bases stayed unmatched.

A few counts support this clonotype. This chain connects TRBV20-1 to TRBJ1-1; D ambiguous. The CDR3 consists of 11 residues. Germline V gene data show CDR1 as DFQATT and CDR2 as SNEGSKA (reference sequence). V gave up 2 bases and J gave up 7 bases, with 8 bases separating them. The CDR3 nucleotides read TGCAGTGCTAGACCAGTAGTTGAAGCTTTCTTT. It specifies CSARPVVEAFF.

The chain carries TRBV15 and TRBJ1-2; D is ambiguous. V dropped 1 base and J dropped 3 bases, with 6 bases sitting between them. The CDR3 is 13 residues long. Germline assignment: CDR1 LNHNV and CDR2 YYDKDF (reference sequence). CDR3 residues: CATSRGRDYGYTF. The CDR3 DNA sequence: TGTGCCACCAGCAGAGGACGGGACTATGGCTACACCTTC.

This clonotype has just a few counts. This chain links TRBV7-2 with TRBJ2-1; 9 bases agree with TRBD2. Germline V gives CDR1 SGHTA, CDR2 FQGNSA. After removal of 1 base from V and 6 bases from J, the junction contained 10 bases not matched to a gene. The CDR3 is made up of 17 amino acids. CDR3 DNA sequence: TGTGCCAGCAGCTTAGATTGGCGGGGGGGCCGGGTCAATGAGCAGTTCTTC. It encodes CASSLDWRGGRVNEQFF.

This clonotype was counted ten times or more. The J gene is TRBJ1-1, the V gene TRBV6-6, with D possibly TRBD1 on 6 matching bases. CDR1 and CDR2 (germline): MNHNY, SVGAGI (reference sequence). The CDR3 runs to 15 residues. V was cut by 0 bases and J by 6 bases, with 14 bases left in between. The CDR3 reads CASSYSSGGGSEAFF. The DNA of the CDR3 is TGTGCCAGCAGTTACTCGTCCGGGGGCGGCTCTGAAGCTTTCTTT.

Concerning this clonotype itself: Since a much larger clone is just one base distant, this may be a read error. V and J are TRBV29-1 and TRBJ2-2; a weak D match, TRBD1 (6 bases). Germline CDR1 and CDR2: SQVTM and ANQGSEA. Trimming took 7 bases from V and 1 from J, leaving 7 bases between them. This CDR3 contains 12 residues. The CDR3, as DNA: TGCAGCGAGGGACAGAACACCGGGGAGCTGTTTTTT. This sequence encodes CSEGQNTGELFF.

The CDR3, as DNA: TGTGCCAGCAGCTTGGTTTGGGAGGCAGATACGCAGTATTTT. Translation gives CASSLVWEADTQYF. The chain joins TRBV5-5 to TRBJ2-3; TRBD2 is a possible D gene (6 bases). The V gene lost 0 bases and the J gene lost 4 bases, with 9 bases spanning the gap. This CDR3 region has 14 residues. The germline V gene has CDR1 SGHKS and CDR2 YYEKEE (reference sequence).

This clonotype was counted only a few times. CDR3 sequence: CASSFGGQSISPLHF. The CDR3 DNA reads TGCGCCAGCAGCTTTGGCGGACAGTCGATTTCACCCCTCCACTTT. This chain connects TRBV5-1 to TRBJ1-6, with D maybe TRBD1 (6 bases). This CDR3 region has 15 residues. Germline V lookup: CDR1 SGHRS, CDR2 YFSETQ. Trimming left V 2 bases short and J 9 bases short, with 15 bases between.

CDR3 region: CAWSLRSEKLFF. DNA of the CDR3: TGTGCCTGGAGCCTACGGAGTGAAAAACTGTTTTTT. The rearrangement uses TRBV30 and TRBJ1-4; no definite D call. Per the germline V gene, CDR1 is GTSNPN and CDR2 is SVGIG (reference sequence). V lost 3 bases, J lost 7 bases, and 9 bases lay in between. The CDR3 runs 12 residues.

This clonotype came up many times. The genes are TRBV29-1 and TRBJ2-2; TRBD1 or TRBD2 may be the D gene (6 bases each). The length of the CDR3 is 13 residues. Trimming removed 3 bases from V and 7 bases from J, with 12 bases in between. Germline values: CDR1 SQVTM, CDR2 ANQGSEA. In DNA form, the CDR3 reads TGCAGCGTTGAGCCAGGGGAGGTCGGGGAGCTGTTTTTT. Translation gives CSVEPGEVGELFF.

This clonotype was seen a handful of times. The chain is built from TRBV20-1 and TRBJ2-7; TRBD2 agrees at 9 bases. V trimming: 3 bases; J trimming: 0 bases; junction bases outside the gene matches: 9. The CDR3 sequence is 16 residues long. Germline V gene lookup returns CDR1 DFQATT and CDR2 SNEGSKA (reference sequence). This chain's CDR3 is CSARLTSGLVSYEQYF. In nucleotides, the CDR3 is TGCAGTGCTAGGTTGACTAGCGGTCTTGTCTCCTACGAGCAGTACTTC.

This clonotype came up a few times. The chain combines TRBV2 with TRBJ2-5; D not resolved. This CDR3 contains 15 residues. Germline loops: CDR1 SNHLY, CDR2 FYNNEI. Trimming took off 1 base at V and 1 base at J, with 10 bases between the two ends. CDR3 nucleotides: TGTGCCAGCAGTGAAGTGGAGCTAACCCAAGAGACCCAGTACTTC. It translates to CASSEVELTQETQYF. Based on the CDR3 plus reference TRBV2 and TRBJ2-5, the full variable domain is EPEVTQTPSHQVTQMGQEVILRCVPISNHLYFYWYRQILGQKVEFLVSFYNNEISEKSEIFDDQFSVERPDGSNFTLKIRSTKLEDSAMYFCASSEVELTQETQYFGPGTRLLVL.

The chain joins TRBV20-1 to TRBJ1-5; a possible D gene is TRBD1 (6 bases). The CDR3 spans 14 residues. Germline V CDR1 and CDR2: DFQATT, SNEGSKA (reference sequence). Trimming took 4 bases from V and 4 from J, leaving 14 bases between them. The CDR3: CSAMPDRRNQPQHF. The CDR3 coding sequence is TGCAGTGCTATGCCCGACAGGAGGAATCAGCCCCAGCATTTT.

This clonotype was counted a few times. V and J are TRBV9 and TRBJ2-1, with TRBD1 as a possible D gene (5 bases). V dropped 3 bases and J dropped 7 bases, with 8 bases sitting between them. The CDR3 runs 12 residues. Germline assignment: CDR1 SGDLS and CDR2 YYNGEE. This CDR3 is CASSGQWNEQFF. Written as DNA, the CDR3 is TGTGCCAGCAGCGGACAGTGGAATGAGCAGTTCTTC.

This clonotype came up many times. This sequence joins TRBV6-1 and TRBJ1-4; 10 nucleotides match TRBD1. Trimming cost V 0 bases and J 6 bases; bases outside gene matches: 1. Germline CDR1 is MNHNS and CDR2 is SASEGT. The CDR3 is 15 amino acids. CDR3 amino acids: CASSEAGTGDEKLFF. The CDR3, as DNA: TGTGCCAGCAGTGAAGCGGGGACAGGGGATGAAAAACTGTTTTTT.